This T cell receptor beta chain was documented in a study of blood T cell repertoires in COVID-19. Clinical history reported by participants formed the basis on which cohorts were assigned. Recovery meant two consecutive negative NP/OP PCR tests, professional clearance, or resolved symptoms. In the authors' methods: Estimated nucleated cell counts came from reference gene primer amplification. Sequencing used immunoSEQ multiplex PCR; TCRdb keeps in-frame clones, though not all of them. V, J and clone size are those of that table, while D and trimming were read from the DNA. The sample holds 200,000 to 300,000 clones, about 82% seen once. The receptor was derived from a woman aged 45-59 years who had recovered from COVID-19. The sample taken for sequencing was PBMCs or T cells enriched from blood (not recorded which).

The CDR3, as DNA: TGTGCCAGCAGCCAAGGGGGACAGGGAACGACTGAAGCTTTCTTT. Translated, it gives CASSQGGQGTTEAFF. This chain connects TRBV7-9 to TRBJ1-1; 9 nucleotides agree with TRBD1. CDR1 and CDR2 (germline): SEHNR, FQNEAQ (reference sequence). The CDR3 has 15 residues. Trimming took 5 bases from V and 5 from J; bases not matched to a gene: 9.